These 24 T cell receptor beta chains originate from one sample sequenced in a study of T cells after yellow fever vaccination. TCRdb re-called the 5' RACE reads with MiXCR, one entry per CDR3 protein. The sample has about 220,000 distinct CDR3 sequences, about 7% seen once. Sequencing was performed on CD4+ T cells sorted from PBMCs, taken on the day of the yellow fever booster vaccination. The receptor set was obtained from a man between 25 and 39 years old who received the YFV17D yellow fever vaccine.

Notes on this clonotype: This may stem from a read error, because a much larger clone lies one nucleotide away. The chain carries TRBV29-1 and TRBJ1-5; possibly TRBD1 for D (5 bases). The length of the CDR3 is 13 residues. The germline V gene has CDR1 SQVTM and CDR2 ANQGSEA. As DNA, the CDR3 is TGCAGCGCCCAGGTGGGGGGAAATCAGCCCCATCATTTT. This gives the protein CSAQVGGNQPHHF.

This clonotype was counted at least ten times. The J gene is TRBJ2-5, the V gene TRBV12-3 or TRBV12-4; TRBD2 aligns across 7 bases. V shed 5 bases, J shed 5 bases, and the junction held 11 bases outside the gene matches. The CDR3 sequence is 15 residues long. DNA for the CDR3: TGTGCCAGCAGTACCCCGGGAGGTGGTCGGGAGACCCAGTACTTC. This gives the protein CASSTPGGGRETQYF.

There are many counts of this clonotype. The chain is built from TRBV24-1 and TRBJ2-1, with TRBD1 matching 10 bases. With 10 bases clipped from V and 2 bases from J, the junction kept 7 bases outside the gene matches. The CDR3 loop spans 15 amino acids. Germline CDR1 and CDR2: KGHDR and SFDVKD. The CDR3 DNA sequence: TGTGCCACAAGAGCCGGGACAGGGGCCTACAATGAGCAGTTCTTC. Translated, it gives CATRAGTGAYNEQFF.

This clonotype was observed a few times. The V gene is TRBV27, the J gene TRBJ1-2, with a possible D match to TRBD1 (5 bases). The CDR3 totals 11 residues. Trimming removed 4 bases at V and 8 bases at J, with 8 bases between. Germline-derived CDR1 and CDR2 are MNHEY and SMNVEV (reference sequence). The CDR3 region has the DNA TGTGCCAGCAGTTCGTCAGGGGGCTACACCTTC. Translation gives CASSSSGGYTF.

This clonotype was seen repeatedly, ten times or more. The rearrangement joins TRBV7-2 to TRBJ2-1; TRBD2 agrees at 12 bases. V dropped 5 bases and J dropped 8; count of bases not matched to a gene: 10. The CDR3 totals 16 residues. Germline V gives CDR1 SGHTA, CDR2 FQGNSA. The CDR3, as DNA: TGTGCCAGCAGCACGACTAGCGGGAGTAGTTTCCATGAGCAGTTCTTC. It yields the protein CASSTTSGSSFHEQFF.

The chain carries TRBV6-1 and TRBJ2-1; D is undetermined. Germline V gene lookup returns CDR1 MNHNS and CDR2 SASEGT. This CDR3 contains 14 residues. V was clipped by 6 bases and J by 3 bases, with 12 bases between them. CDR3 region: CASRHAVDYNEQFF. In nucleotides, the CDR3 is TGTGCCAGCAGACACGCGGTGGACTACAATGAGCAGTTCTTC.

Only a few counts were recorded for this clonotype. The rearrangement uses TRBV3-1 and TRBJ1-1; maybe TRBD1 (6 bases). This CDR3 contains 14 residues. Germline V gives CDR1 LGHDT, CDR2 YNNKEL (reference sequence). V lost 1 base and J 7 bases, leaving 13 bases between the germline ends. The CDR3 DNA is TGTGCCAGCAGCCAAGGAGGGGGTATAAATGAAGCTTTCTTT. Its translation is CASSQGGGINEAFF.

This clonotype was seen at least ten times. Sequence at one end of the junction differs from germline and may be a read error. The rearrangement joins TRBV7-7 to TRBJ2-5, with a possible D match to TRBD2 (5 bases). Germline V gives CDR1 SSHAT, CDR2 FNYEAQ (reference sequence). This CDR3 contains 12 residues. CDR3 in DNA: TGTGCTAGCAGCCCCGGGAAAGAGACCCAGTACTTC. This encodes CASSPGKETQYF.

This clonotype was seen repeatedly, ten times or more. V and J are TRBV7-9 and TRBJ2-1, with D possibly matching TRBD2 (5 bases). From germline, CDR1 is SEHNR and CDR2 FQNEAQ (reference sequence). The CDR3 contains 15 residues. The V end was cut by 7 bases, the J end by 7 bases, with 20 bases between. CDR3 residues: CASTQGSRFGNEQFF. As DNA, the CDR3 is TGTGCCAGCACCCAAGGGAGTAGGTTTGGGAATGAGCAGTTCTTC. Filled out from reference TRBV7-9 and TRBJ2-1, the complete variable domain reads DTGVSQNPRHKITKRGQNVTFRCDPISEHNRLYWYRQTLGQGPEFLTYFQNEAQLEKSRLLSDRFSAERPKGSFSTLEIQRTEQGDSAMYLCASTQGSRFGNEQFFGPGTRLTVL.

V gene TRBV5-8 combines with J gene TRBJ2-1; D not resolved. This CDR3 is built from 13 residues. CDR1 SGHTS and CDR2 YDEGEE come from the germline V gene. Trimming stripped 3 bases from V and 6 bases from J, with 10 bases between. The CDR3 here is CASSSINGNEQFF. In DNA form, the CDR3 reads TGTGCCAGCAGCTCGATAAATGGCAATGAGCAGTTCTTC. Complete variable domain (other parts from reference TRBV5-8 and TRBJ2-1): EAGVTQSPTHLIKTRGQQATLRCSPISGHTSVYWYQQALGLGLQFLLWYDEGEERNRGNFPPRFSGRQFPNYSSELNVNALELEDSALYLCASSSINGNEQFFGPGTRLTVL.

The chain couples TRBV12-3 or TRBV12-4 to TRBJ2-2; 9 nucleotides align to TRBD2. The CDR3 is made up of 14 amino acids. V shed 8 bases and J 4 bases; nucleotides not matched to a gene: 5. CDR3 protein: CASGLAPITGELFF. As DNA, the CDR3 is TGTGCCAGCGGACTAGCGCCGATCACCGGGGAGCTGTTTTTT.

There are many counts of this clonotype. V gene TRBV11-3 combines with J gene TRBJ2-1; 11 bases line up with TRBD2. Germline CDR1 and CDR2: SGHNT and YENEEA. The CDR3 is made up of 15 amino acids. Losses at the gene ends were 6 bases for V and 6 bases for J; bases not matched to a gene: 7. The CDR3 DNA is TGTGCCAGCAGATCTACTAGCGGGAGTCGCAATGAGCAGTTCTTC. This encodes CASRSTSGSRNEQFF.

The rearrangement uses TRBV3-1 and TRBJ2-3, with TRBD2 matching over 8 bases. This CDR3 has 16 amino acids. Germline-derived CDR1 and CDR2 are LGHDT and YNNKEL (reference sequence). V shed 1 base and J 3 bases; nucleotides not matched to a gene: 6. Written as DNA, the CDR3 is TGTGCCAGCAGCCAAGGAGCGGGAGTTCGGACAGATACGCAGTATTTT. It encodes CASSQGAGVRTDTQYF.

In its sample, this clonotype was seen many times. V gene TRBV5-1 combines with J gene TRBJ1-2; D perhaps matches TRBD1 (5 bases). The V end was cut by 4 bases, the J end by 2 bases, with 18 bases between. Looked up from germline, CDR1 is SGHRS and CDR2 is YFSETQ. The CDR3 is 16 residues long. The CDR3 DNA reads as TGCGCCAGCAGCCCAGTCGCAGGGCCCTTAAACTATGGCTACACCTTC. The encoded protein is CASSPVAGPLNYGYTF.

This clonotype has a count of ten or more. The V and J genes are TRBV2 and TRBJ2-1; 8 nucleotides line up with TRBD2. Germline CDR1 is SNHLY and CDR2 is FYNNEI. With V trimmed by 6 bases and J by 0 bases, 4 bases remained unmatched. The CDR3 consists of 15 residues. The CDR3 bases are TGTGCCAGCAGCTCCGGGACTAGCTCCTACAATGAGCAGTTCTTC. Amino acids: CASSSGTSSYNEQFF.

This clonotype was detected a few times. The CDR3 bases are TGTGCCAGCAGTTTAGACAAACGACAGAGCGCGAACACCGGGGAGCTGTTTTTT. Translating gives CASSLDKRQSANTGELFF. The chain combines TRBV6-5 with TRBJ2-2, with a tentative D call TRBD1 (5 bases). In germline, CDR1 is MNHEY, CDR2 SVGAGI. Trimming left V 4 bases short and J 0 bases short, with 18 bases between. CDR3 size: 18 residues.

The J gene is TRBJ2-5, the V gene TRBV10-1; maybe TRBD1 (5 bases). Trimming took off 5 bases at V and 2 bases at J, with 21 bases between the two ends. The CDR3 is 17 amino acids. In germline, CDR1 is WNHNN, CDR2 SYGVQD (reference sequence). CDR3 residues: CASSQGHLPLSQETQYF. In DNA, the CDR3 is TGCGCCAGCAGTCAAGGACACCTCCCATTGAGTCAAGAGACCCAGTACTTC.

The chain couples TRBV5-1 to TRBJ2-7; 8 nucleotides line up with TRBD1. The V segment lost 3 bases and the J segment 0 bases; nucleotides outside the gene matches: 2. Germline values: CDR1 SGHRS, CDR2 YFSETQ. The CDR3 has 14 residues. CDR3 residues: CASSWGQDSYEQYF. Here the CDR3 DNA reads TGCGCCAGCAGCTGGGGACAGGACTCCTACGAGCAGTACTTC.

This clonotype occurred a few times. CDR3 protein: CASSLVPGQLPSEREEIDTQYF. CDR3 nucleotides: TGCGCCAGCAGCTTAGTCCCGGGACAGCTCCCCTCTGAGCGGGAGGAAATAGATACGCAGTATTTT. V gene TRBV5-1 combines with J gene TRBJ2-3, with 9 bases fitting TRBD2. Losses at the gene ends were 2 bases for V and 5 bases for J; bases not matched to a gene: 27. This CDR3 is built from 22 residues. CDR1 is SGHRS and CDR2 is YFSETQ in the germline V gene. The full variable domain, rest sourced from reference TRBV5-1 and TRBJ2-3, is KAGVTQTPRYLIKTRGQQVTLSCSPISGHRSVSWYQQTPGQGLQFLFEYFSETQRNKGNFPGRFSGRQFSNSRSEMNVSTLELGDSALYLCASSLVPGQLPSEREEIDTQYFGPGTRLTVL.

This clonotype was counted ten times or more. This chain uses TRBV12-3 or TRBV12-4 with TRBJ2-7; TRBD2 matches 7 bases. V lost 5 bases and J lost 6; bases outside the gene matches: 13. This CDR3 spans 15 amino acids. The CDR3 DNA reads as TGTGCCAGCAGTGCCTCTGGCGGGAGAGCTTCCGAGCAGTACTTC. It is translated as CASSASGGRASEQYF.

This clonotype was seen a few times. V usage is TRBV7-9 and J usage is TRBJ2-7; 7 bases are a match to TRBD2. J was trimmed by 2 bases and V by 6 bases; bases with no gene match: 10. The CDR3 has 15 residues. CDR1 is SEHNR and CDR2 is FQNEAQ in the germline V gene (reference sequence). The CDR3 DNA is TGTGCCAGCAGTCAAGGCGGGGGATCTACCTACGAGCAGTACTTC. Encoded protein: CASSQGGGSTYEQYF. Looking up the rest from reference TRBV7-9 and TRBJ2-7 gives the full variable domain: DTGVSQNPRHKITKRGQNVTFRCDPISEHNRLYWYRQTLGQGPEFLTYFQNEAQLEKSRLLSDRFSAERPKGSFSTLEIQRTEQGDSAMYLCASSQGGGSTYEQYFGPGTRLTVT.

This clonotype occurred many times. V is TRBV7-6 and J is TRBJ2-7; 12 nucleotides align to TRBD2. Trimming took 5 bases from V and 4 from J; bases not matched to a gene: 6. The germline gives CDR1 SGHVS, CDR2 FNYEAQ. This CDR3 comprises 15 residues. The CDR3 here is CASSQTSGSRYEQYF. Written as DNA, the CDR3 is TGTGCCAGCAGCCAGACTAGCGGGAGTCGATACGAGCAGTACTTC.

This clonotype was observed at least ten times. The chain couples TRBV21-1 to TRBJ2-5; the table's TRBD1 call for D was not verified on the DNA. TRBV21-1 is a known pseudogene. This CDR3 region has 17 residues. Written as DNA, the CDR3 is TGTGCCAGCAGCATAGAGTCTCGCCCGGGGGGGGAAGAGACCCAGTACTTC. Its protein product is CASSIESRPGGEETQYF.

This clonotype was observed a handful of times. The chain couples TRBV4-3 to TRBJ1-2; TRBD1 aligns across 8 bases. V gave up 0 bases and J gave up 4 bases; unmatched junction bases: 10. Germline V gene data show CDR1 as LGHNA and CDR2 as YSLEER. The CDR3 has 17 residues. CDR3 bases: TGCGCCAGCAGCCAAGATATGCGCGACAGGGGATTCTATGGCTACACCTTC. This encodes CASSQDMRDRGFYGYTF.